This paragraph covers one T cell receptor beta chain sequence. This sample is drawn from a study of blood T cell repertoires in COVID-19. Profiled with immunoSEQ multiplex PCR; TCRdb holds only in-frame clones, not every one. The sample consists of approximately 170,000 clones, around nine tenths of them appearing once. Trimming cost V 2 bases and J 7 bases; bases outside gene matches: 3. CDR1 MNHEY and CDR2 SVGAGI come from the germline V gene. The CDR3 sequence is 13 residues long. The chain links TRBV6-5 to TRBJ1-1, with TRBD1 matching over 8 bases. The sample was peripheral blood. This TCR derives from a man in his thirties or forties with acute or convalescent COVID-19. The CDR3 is CASSYGTGNEAFF. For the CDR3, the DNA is TGTGCCAGCAGTTACGGGACAGGTAATGAAGCTTTCTTT.